These 2 T cell receptor beta chains were sequenced from one sample in a study of blood T cell repertoires in COVID-19. Sequencing used immunoSEQ multiplex PCR; TCRdb keeps in-frame clones, though not all of them. The profile shows roughly 150,000 clones, 80% of them singletons. The sequencing sample was made of PBMCs or T cells enriched from blood (not recorded which). These receptors all come from a man aged 35-49 years who had recovered from COVID-19.

This chain connects TRBV21-1 to TRBJ2-1; the DNA was not compared with TRBD2, the D call given in the table. TRBV21-1 is reported as a pseudogene. The length of the CDR3 is 19 residues. CDR3 protein: CASSKNSCRSSYSYNEQFF. Written as DNA, the CDR3 is TGTGCCAGCAGCAAAAATAGTTGCCGCTCGTCCTACTCCTACAATGAGCAGTTCTTC.

V usage is TRBV7-7 and J usage is TRBJ2-3; 8 bases are shared with TRBD1. J lost 0 bases, V lost 4 bases, and 3 bases had no gene match. Per the germline V gene, CDR1 is SSHAT and CDR2 is FNYEAQ (reference sequence). The CDR3 consists of 15 residues. The CDR3 loop is CASSSDRGSTDTQYF. The CDR3 DNA reads as TGTGCCAGCAGCTCTGACAGGGGAAGCACAGATACGCAGTATTTT. Using reference TRBV7-7 and TRBJ2-3 for the parts outside the CDR3, the full variable domain is GAGVSQSPRYKVTKRGQDVTLRCDPISSHATLYWYQQALGQGPEFLTYFNYEAQPDKSGLPSDRFSAERPEGSISTLTIQRTEQRDSAMYRCASSSDRGSTDTQYFGPGTRLTVL.